This T cell receptor beta chain was retrieved from a study of cytomegalovirus exposure and HLA in healthy donors. Study at large: Across a few hundred genotyped donors, about 80% landed in the Caucasian-associated ancestry cluster. Whole-study results and caveats: Judged likely to be a sequencing artifact was a cluster of highly shared sequence variants.

PCR amplification relied on 60 Vbeta primers (plus 13 Jbeta primers). Only in-frame clones appear in the TCRdb table, and some are missing; sequencing was by immunoSEQ multiplex PCR. The sample gives around 150,000 clones, roughly 80% of which show up once; 4.9% is in the top ten. Comments on this clone: Antigen unknown.

Trimming removed 5 bases from V and 1 base from J, with 8 bases in between. The CDR3 is made up of 13 amino acids. Per the germline V gene, CDR1 is SGHNT and CDR2 is YENEEA. Source material: PBMCs. V is TRBV11-3 and J is TRBJ1-1; possibly TRBD1 for D (5 bases). The sequence was collected from a woman between 45 and 60 years old in good health and CMV-seronegative. The CDR3 is CASSQTANTEAFF. The DNA for the CDR3 is TGTGCCAGCAGCCAGACAGCGAACACTGAAGCTTTCTTT.